These 4 T cell receptor beta chains came from one sample sequenced in a study of T cells in Graves' hyperthyroidism and ophthalmopathy. TCR beta CDR3 region amplification was performed from RNA transcripts. HTBI primers drove first-round RT-PCR of the TCR CDR3. TCRdb analysed the multiplex PCR reads with MiXCR anew, one entry per CDR3 protein. The sample holds 350,000 to 450,000 distinct CDR3 sequences, about a sixth seen once. Sample: blood. Source of these receptors: a woman between 25 and 40 years old with Graves' hyperthyroidism that later progressed to Graves' ophthalmopathy.

In this sample, this clonotype turned up a few times. The J gene is TRBJ1-2, the V gene TRBV10-3; 7 bases are shared with TRBD1. The ends lost 2 bases at V and 5 bases at J; junction bases unmatched: 8. This CDR3 comprises 15 residues. In germline, CDR1 is ENHRY, CDR2 SYGVKD. For the CDR3, the DNA is TGTGCCATCAGTGAGAAAGGGGGCGAGCATTATGGCTACACCTTC. Its protein is CAISEKGGEHYGYTF.

Only a few counts were recorded for this clonotype. The chain joins TRBV20-1 to TRBJ1-3; D unclear. The V gene lost 1 base and the J gene lost 9 bases, with 13 bases spanning the gap. CDR1 and CDR2 (germline): DFQATT, SNEGSKA (reference sequence). The CDR3 has 13 residues. The CDR3 here is CSARGTAGGTIYF. As DNA, the CDR3 is TGCAGTGCTAGAGGGACGGCTGGTGGCACCATATATTTT.

This clonotype was detected only a few times. The chain is built from TRBV5-6 and TRBJ2-1, with a weak D call TRBD1 (6 bases). V lost 3 bases, J lost 0 bases, and 10 bases lay in between. CDR1 is SGHDT, CDR2 YYEEEE, per germline. CDR3 length: 15 amino acids. This CDR3 is CASSWDTYSYNEQFF. In nucleotides, the CDR3 is TGTGCCAGCAGCTGGGACACCTACTCCTACAATGAGCAGTTCTTC.

This clonotype showed up just a few times. The chain carries TRBV25-1 and TRBJ2-7, with 8 nucleotides matching TRBD1. Per germline, CDR1 MGHDK and CDR2 SYGVNS. V was clipped by 7 bases and J by 3 bases; unmatched bases: 2. This CDR3 spans 12 amino acids. CDR3 region: CASIGTGYEQYF. The CDR3 DNA reads as TGTGCCAGCATCGGGACAGGCTACGAGCAGTACTTC.